This T cell receptor beta chain stems from a study of graft-versus-host responses after intestinal transplantation. Background on the study: Recipients were given multivisceral, liver-intestinal, or isolated intestinal transplants. Following induction with anti-thymocyte globulin, all recipients were given tacrolimus and steroids for two to three years.

Study outcomes and limitations: Graft-donor T cell macrochimerism in patients accompanied high graft-versus-host to host-versus-graft clonal ratios in allografts. Early after transplant, HvG declines were associated with peak levels of circulating GvH clones.

Of note for this clone: The target antigen is unknown.

Losses at the gene ends were 6 bases for V and 4 bases for J; bases not matched to a gene: 13. The CDR3 extends over 16 amino acids. CDR1 LNHDA and CDR2 SQIVND come from the germline V gene (reference sequence). The repertoire was sequenced with immunoSEQ multiplex PCR; TCRdb's copy has only in-frame clones and lacks some. Of about 89,000 clones in the sample, around nine tenths were seen once. The chain has TRBV19 and TRBJ2-5; 8 bases agree with TRBD2. This TCR was sampled from a human donor who received an intestinal transplant. The material was unstimulated CD4+ T cells sorted from spleen or lymph node cells, obtained before intestinal transplant. In DNA form, the CDR3 reads TGTGCCAGTAGCCGGACTAGCCCATCTCCGGGAGAGACCCAGTACTTC. It codes for CASSRTSPSPGETQYF.